A selection of T cell receptor beta chains follows, all from one sample in a study of blood T cell repertoires in COVID-19. TCRdb keeps only in-frame clones here, not all; method: immunoSEQ multiplex PCR. The sample lists 250,000 to 300,000 clones, around 87% occurring once. The sample comprised peripheral blood. The receptors shown here come from a man aged 18-30 years with active or convalescent COVID-19. Each CDR3 is given with its conserved first and last residue. D genes are given only for firm matches.

j_call d_call v_call cdr3_aa
TRBJ1-6 - TRBV5-1 CASSLGEVVGGNSPLHF
TRBJ2-1 - TRBV12-5 CASGLVLHRAGEQFF
TRBJ2-1 - TRBV4-3 CASSQAVGGAWDEQFF
TRBJ2-7 - TRBV19 CASSFRDTGAYEQYF
TRBJ1-5 - TRBV9 CASSATGNQPQHF
TRBJ1-5 - TRBV5-4 CASSLGPGEPQHF
TRBJ2-7 - TRBV4-2 CASSQVPSRDEQYF
TRBJ1-4 TRBD1 TRBV5-6 CASSRDREDEKLFF
TRBJ2-5 TRBD1 TRBV12-5 CASGLETGKETQYF
TRBJ2-5 - TRBV7-7 CASSLGGTHQETQYF
TRBJ2-7 - TRBV14 CASSHFGGNYEQYF
TRBJ2-2 - TRBV24-1 CATRQKNTGELFF
TRBJ2-5 TRBD2 TRBV14 CASSQDRTSWGETQYF
TRBJ2-5 - TRBV5-1 CATKITSSQETQYF
TRBJ2-7 - TRBV29-1 CSGRGSYEQYF
TRBJ1-4 - TRBV5-6 CASSLRGINEKLFF
TRBJ1-1 - TRBV19 CASSRDYRDTEAFF
TRBJ2-7 TRBD1 TRBV5-1 CASSLGTGQVYEQYF
TRBJ2-5 - TRBV5-4 CASSLGAGDTETQYF
TRBJ2-1 - TRBV3-1/TRBV3-2 CASSQVTGQEQFF
TRBJ2-6 TRBD2 TRBV4-1 CASSQMGGPGANVLTF
TRBJ2-7 TRBD1 TRBV7-9 CASSFTGGGYEQYF
TRBJ2-3 TRBD2 TRBV7-3 CASAKSLGTGGGRADTQYF
TRBJ2-7 TRBD1 TRBV24-1 CATSDPGTGLGEQYF
TRBJ2-3 - TRBV2 CASSENDRYTQYF
TRBJ2-7 TRBD2 TRBV12-3/TRBV12-4 CASSSSGSGEQYF
TRBJ1-1 - TRBV18 CASSTQTIPNEAFF
TRBJ2-4 - TRBV2 CASRAVVGIQYF
TRBJ1-2 TRBD1 TRBV6-5 CASRTGTGGNYGYTF
TRBJ2-2 - TRBV6-5 CASSYTQGFTGELFF
TRBJ1-5 - TRBV11-2 CASSLAGIRDQPQHF
TRBJ2-5 TRBD1 TRBV11-3 CASSLGQGGVETQYF
TRBJ1-5 - TRBV19 CASSIEQGAQPQHF
TRBJ1-2 - TRBV24-1 CATSDLTGGGYTF
TRBJ1-5 TRBD1 TRBV19 CASRVTGGYSNQPQHF
TRBJ2-3 - TRBV6-5 CASIPRVSTDTQYF
TRBJ1-2 - TRBV5-1 CASSPSTQGIATLGYTF
TRBJ2-4 - TRBV19 CASQVREGSDIQYF
TRBJ1-1 TRBD1 TRBV6-5 CASSYGDSHDAEAFF
TRBJ2-6 - TRBV5-1 CASSLGRGNSGANVLTF
TRBJ1-6 - TRBV4-1 CASSQAGSSSYNSPLHF
TRBJ2-2 TRBD1 TRBV7-9 CASSRDRWELFF
TRBJ1-2 TRBD1 TRBV7-9 CASSLTGGAYGYTF
TRBJ2-1 - TRBV2 CASSERPARYNEQFF
TRBJ2-3 TRBD2 TRBV27 CASSLLGGGVTDTQYF
TRBJ2-5 TRBD2 TRBV7-2 CASRISGLAGGPGETQYF
TRBJ2-6 TRBD1 TRBV4-3 CASSQGTGTGANVLTF
TRBJ1-4 - TRBV5-1 CASSPTLRGEKLFF
TRBJ1-5 TRBD1 TRBV20-1 CSASRQGAIQPQHF
TRBJ1-4 - TRBV19 CASSIWRVQGEKLFF
TRBJ2-7 - TRBV7-9 CASSFPDNPEQYF
TRBJ1-2 - TRBV12-5 CASGLFETQAFGYTF
TRBJ2-7 TRBD1 TRBV28 CASSEQGSTYEQYF
TRBJ1-3 - TRBV19 CASKPTGGAILSGNTIYF
TRBJ1-1 - TRBV9 CASSVEQWDTEAFF
TRBJ2-1 - TRBV28 CASSFLKSSYNEQFF
TRBJ1-2 - TRBV9 CASSVAPTDNYGYTF